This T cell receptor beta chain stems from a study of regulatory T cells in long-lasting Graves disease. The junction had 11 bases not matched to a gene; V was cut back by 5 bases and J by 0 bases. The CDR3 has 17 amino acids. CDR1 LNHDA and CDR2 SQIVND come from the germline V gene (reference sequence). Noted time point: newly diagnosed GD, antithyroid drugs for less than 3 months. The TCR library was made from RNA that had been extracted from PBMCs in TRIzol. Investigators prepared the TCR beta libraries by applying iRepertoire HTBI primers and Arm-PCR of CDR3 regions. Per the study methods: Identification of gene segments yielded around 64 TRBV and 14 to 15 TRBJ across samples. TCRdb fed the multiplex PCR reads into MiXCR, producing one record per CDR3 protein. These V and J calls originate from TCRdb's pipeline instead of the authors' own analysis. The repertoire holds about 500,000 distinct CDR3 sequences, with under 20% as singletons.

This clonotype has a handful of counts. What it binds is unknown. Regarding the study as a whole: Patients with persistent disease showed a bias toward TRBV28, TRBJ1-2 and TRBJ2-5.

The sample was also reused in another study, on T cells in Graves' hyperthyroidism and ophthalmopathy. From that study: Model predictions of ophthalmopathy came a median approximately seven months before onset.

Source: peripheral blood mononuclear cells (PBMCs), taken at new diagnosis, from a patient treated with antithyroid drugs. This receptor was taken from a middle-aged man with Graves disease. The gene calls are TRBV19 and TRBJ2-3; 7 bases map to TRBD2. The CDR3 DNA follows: TGTGCCAGTAGTTCCCCCGGACTAGTTCCTAGCACAGATACGCAGTATTTT. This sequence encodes CASSSPGLVPSTDTQYF. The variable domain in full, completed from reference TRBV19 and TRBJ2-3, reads DGGITQSPKYLFRKEGQNVTLSCEQNLNHDAMYWYRQDPGQGLRLIYYSQIVNDFQKGDIAEGYSVSREKKESFPLTVTSAQKNPTAFYLCASSSPGLVPSTDTQYFGPGTRLTVL.